What follows describes a single T cell receptor (beta chain). Its target antigen remains unknown. No base qualities exist here, and no much larger clone lies one base off it. The instrument was an Illumina HiSeq 1500. In TCRdb, the public reads were trimmed at Q25 with fastp and aligned with MiXCR, with productive beta chains retained. Rows are combined by CDR3 protein, so each entry shows the most common genes and DNA. This sample has some 940,000 distinct CDR3 sequences in its table, and under 40% of those were observed once. Under 15% of the sample rests with the top ten. The entry originates in a study of T cell repertoires in cytomegalovirus infection (dated by TCRdb to between 2019 and 2020). For context, the study as a whole: Recently identified HLA-C-restricted CMV epitopes, whose presentation resists viral immunomodulation, were targeted by peptide stimulations together with well-studied HLA-B-restricted epitopes. The HLA type of each donor mattered for the analysis, because public TCR beta signatures pointed to carriage of CMV infection along with the matching HLA type.

The study at large found these results: The ex vivo response was dominated by HLA-C-restricted CMV-specific TCR beta clonotypes, which also provided the single most frequent clonotype in two of eight donors. In both this cohort and an independent cohort of 350 to 400 donors, the cumulative frequency of public TCR beta family members distinguished carriers of CMV infection plus the relevant HLA type.

This specimen's treatment or condition label, interpreted: in vitro stimulation with specific CMV peptide epitopes to enrich CMV-specific T cells. From the cysteine through the phenylalanine, the CDR3 covers 13 amino acids. The retained sequence is limited to the CDR3, 39 bases, with the frame set at the first base. Here V drops 7 bases and J drops 7 bases, and the junction holds 3 bases not matched to any gene. CDR1 and CDR2 are read off the germline V gene (reference sequence) as LNHDA and SQIVND. The clonotype was recovered from a human donor in good health (CMV status not recorded). Some clones in this sample may be carry-over from other donors' samples. The chain uses TRBV19 and TRBJ1-6, with 8 middle bases fitting TRBD1. Sample: cultured CD8+ T cells from PBMCs, taken from culture after CMV antigen stimulation. The DNA is as follows: TGTGCCAGTAAACAGGGGGGCAATTCACCCCTCCACTTT. The resulting protein is CASKQGGNSPLHF. Joined to the reference TRBV19 and TRBJ1-6 proteins, this CDR3 gives the full variable domain: DGGITQSPKYLFRKEGQNVTLSCEQNLNHDAMYWYRQDPGQGLRLIYYSQIVNDFQKGDIAEGYSVSREKKESFPLTVTSAQKNPTAFYLCASKQGGNSPLHFGNGTRLTVT.